These 28 T cell receptor beta chains were all obtained from the same sample, sequenced in a study of cytomegalovirus exposure and HLA in healthy donors. PCR was performed using 60 Vbeta and 13 Jbeta primers. Assay: immunoSEQ multiplex PCR; the TCRdb copy retains only in-frame clones and omits some. This sample yields roughly 200,000 clones, of which 9.5% are seen a single time; 1% to 1.5% belongs to the top ten. The sample comprised PBMCs. These receptors were obtained from a woman aged 25 to 45 in good health and CMV-seropositive.

This clone has just a few counts. This chain joins TRBV25-1 and TRBJ1-2; D perhaps matches TRBD1 (6 bases). The CDR3 has 13 residues. Trimming removed 5 bases from V and 2 bases from J, with 9 bases in between. Germline V gene lookup returns CDR1 MGHDK and CDR2 SYGVNS. This CDR3 reads CASSSGTNYGYTF. The CDR3 region has the DNA TGTGCCAGCAGTTCCGGGACAAACTATGGCTACACCTTC.

The gene calls are TRBV18 and TRBJ1-1; 8 nucleotides agree with TRBD1. CDR1 and CDR2 (germline): KGHSH, LQKENI. CDR3 length: 15 residues. The V gene end was trimmed by 4 bases and the J gene end by 5 bases; junction bases not matched to a gene: 9. This CDR3 reads CASSRVGQGGTEAFF. In DNA, the CDR3 is TGTGCCAGCTCACGTGTAGGACAGGGTGGGACTGAAGCTTTCTTT. The whole variable domain, remainder taken from reference TRBV18 and TRBJ1-1, is NAGVMQNPRHLVRRRGQEARLRCSPMKGHSHVYWYRQLPEEGLKFMVYLQKENIIDESGMPKERFSAEFPKEGPSILRIQQVVRGDSAAYFCASSRVGQGGTEAFFGQGTRLTVV.

This clone has only a few counts. The V and J genes are TRBV5-1 and TRBJ2-1, with TRBD1 matching 7 bases. Looked up from germline, CDR1 is SGHRS and CDR2 is YFSETQ. Trimming took 2 bases from V and 3 from J; bases not matched to a gene: 8. This CDR3 comprises 16 residues. The CDR3 reads CASSFSPGTDYNEQFF. The CDR3 DNA follows: TGCGCCAGCAGCTTTTCCCCCGGGACAGACTACAATGAGCAGTTCTTC. Using reference TRBV5-1 and TRBJ2-1 for the parts outside the CDR3, the full variable domain is KAGVTQTPRYLIKTRGQQVTLSCSPISGHRSVSWYQQTPGQGLQFLFEYFSETQRNKGNFPGRFSGRQFSNSRSEMNVSTLELGDSALYLCASSFSPGTDYNEQFFGPGTRLTVL.

This clone was detected a few times. The V call is TRBV5-5, the J call TRBJ2-1; maybe TRBD2 (6 bases). The CDR3 is 17 amino acids. Trimming took off 4 bases at V and 4 bases at J, with 21 bases between the two ends. Germline loops: CDR1 SGHKS, CDR2 YYEKEE (reference sequence). CDR3 region: CASSLAGLAGNYNEQFF. In nucleotides, the CDR3 is TGTGCCAGCAGCCTGGCGGGTCTCGCGGGGAATTACAATGAGCAGTTCTTC. The variable domain in full, completed from reference TRBV5-5 and TRBJ2-1, reads DAGVTQSPTHLIKTRGQQVTLRCSPISGHKSVSWYQQVLGQGPQFIFQYYEKEERGRGNFPDRFSARQFPNYSSELNVNALLLGDSALYLCASSLAGLAGNYNEQFFGPGTRLTVL.

A remark on this clone: This same CDR3 is encoded by further DNA sequences in the sample. The rearrangement joins TRBV20-1 to TRBJ2-7, with TRBD2 as a possible D gene (5 bases). CDR1 and CDR2 from the germline V gene are DFQATT and SNEGSKA (reference sequence). CDR3 length: 11 residues. Deletions cut 3 bases from V and 4 bases from J, with 7 bases between. CDR3 in DNA: TGCAGTGCTAGGGGCGGGTACGAGCAGTACTTC. Translated: CSARGGYEQYF.

This clone was seen a few times. This sequence joins TRBV2 and TRBJ1-2; maybe TRBD1 (5 bases). Looked up from germline, CDR1 is SNHLY and CDR2 is FYNNEI. Trimming shortened V by 2 bases and J by 8 bases, and 12 bases separated the two germline ends. This CDR3 region has 13 residues. CDR3 sequence reads: CASSEWRGEGYTF. In DNA form, the CDR3 reads TGTGCCAGCAGTGAATGGAGGGGTGAAGGCTACACCTTC. Full variable domain (rest looked up from reference TRBV2 and TRBJ1-2): EPEVTQTPSHQVTQMGQEVILRCVPISNHLYFYWYRQILGQKVEFLVSFYNNEISEKSEIFDDQFSVERPDGSNFTLKIRSTKLEDSAMYFCASSEWRGEGYTFGSGTRLTVV.

This clone was picked up a small number of times. V gene TRBV2 combines with J gene TRBJ2-2, with 10 bases matching TRBD1. V shed 6 bases, J shed 6 bases, and the junction held 4 bases outside the gene matches. Germline V gene sequence: CDR1 SNHLY, CDR2 FYNNEI. This CDR3 has 14 residues. As DNA, the CDR3 is TGTGCCAGCAGCCGGGACAGGGGTTCCGGGGAGCTGTTTTTT. It yields the protein CASSRDRGSGELFF. The complete variable domain, with remaining parts taken from reference TRBV2 and TRBJ2-2, reads EPEVTQTPSHQVTQMGQEVILRCVPISNHLYFYWYRQILGQKVEFLVSFYNNEISEKSEIFDDQFSVERPDGSNFTLKIRSTKLEDSAMYFCASSRDRGSGELFFGEGSRLTVL.

This chain joins TRBV5-8 and TRBJ2-3; 7 bases align to TRBD2. In germline, CDR1 is SGHTS, CDR2 YDEGEE. V was pared by 1 base and J by 5 bases, with 1 base of the junction left unmatched. The CDR3 is 13 residues long. The CDR3 loop is CASSLTGGDTQYF. CDR3 DNA sequence: TGTGCCAGCAGCTTGACGGGGGGAGATACGCAGTATTTT.

This clone was observed a handful of times. The CDR3 sequence is CASSQAGTGSNYGYTF. DNA of the CDR3: TGCGCCAGCAGCCAAGCGGGGACAGGGTCTAACTATGGCTACACCTTC. The chain couples TRBV4-1 to TRBJ1-2, with 9 bases fitting TRBD1. Germline V lookup: CDR1 MGHRA, CDR2 YSYEKL. The trim removed 1 base at V and 0 bases at J, leaving 3 bases unmatched. CDR3 length equals 16 residues.

This clone has just a few counts. The gene calls are TRBV15 and TRBJ2-5; no firm D call. Germline-derived CDR1 and CDR2 are LNHNV and YYDKDF (reference sequence). V lost 0 bases, J lost 4 bases, and 6 bases lay in between. The length of the CDR3 is 13 residues. CDR3 sequence reads: CATSRDHGETQYF. The DNA of the CDR3 is TGTGCCACCAGCAGAGACCACGGAGAGACCCAGTACTTC.

The chain recombines TRBV27 with TRBJ2-2; D might be TRBD2 (6 bases). Trimming cost V 2 bases and J 3 bases, with 7 bases left between them. Germline V gene lookup returns CDR1 MNHEY and CDR2 SMNVEV (reference sequence). This CDR3 is built from 14 residues. CDR3 sequence (DNA): TGTGCCAGCAGTTTAAGGGAGGACACCGGGGAGCTGTTTTTT. This codes for CASSLREDTGELFF.

This clone was counted a few times. An end of the junction does not agree with germline; a read error may underlie this. The genes are TRBV9 and TRBJ1-2; D is unresolved. The CDR3 is made up of 8 amino acids. CDR1 is SGDLS and CDR2 is YYNGEE in the germline V gene. The CDR3 here is CASGPFSF. The CDR3 DNA follows: TGTGCCAGCGGGCCATTCTCATTC.

This clone was seen only a few times. The chain joins TRBV5-8 to TRBJ2-5; D unclear. This CDR3 contains 12 residues. Germline CDR1 is SGHTS and CDR2 is YDEGEE. V lost 4 bases to trimming and J lost 4 bases, with 8 bases between them. Here the CDR3 reads CASSESGETQYF. In nucleotides, the CDR3 is TGTGCCAGCAGCGAGAGTGGAGAGACCCAGTACTTC.

V usage is TRBV6-5 and J usage is TRBJ2-7; TRBD1 might be the D (5 bases). The CDR3 covers 15 residues. Germline-derived CDR1 and CDR2 are MNHEY and SVGAGI. V dropped 4 bases and J dropped 0 bases, with 13 bases sitting between them. CDR3 region: CASSSAGLGSYEQYF. Here the CDR3 DNA reads TGTGCCAGCAGTTCGGCAGGGTTGGGCTCCTACGAGCAGTACTTC.

This clone has just a few counts. The rearrangement joins TRBV20-1 to TRBJ2-7, with a possible D match to TRBD2 (5 bases). Trimming took off 6 bases at V and 5 bases at J, with 11 bases between the two ends. The CDR3 is 11 residues long. CDR1 is DFQATT, CDR2 SNEGSKA, per germline (reference sequence). CDR3 residues: CSAERTHEQYF. The CDR3 nucleotides read TGCAGTGCGGAGCGGACCCACGAGCAGTACTTC.

The rearrangement uses TRBV30 and TRBJ2-1; TRBD2 matches at 11 bases. The CDR3 runs to 14 residues. V lost 5 bases, J lost 10 bases, and 10 bases stayed unmatched. CDR1 and CDR2 from the germline V gene are GTSNPN and SVGIG (reference sequence). The CDR3: CAWGGTSGPGEQFF. CDR3 DNA: TGTGCCTGGGGGGGGACTAGCGGCCCCGGGGAGCAGTTCTTC.

In its sample, this clone was seen a few times. V is TRBV5-1 and J is TRBJ2-5; D call uncertain. V lost 0 bases to trimming and J lost 1 base, with 4 bases between them. The CDR3 covers 13 residues. CDR1 and CDR2 from the germline V gene are SGHRS and YFSETQ. CDR3 DNA sequence: TGCGCCAGCAGCTTGGTTAGCCAAGAGACCCAGTACTTC. Protein: CASSLVSQETQYF. Combining the CDR3 with reference TRBV5-1 and TRBJ2-5 gives the whole variable domain KAGVTQTPRYLIKTRGQQVTLSCSPISGHRSVSWYQQTPGQGLQFLFEYFSETQRNKGNFPGRFSGRQFSNSRSEMNVSTLELGDSALYLCASSLVSQETQYFGPGTRLLVL.

The V gene is TRBV4-1, the J gene TRBJ2-7, with D tentatively TRBD1 (6 bases). Looked up from germline, CDR1 is MGHRA and CDR2 is YSYEKL. The V and J ends lost 3 bases and 0 bases respectively, with 12 bases between them. This CDR3 region has 15 residues. The CDR3, as DNA: TGCGCCAGCAGCCACAAACAGGGATCCTCCTACGAGCAGTACTTC. As protein: CASSHKQGSSYEQYF.

The rearrangement joins TRBV18 to TRBJ1-6, with a possible D match to TRBD1 (5 bases). CDR3 length: 15 residues. Trimming removed 4 bases from V and 5 bases from J, with 12 bases in between. CDR1 is KGHSH, CDR2 LQKENI, per germline. CDR3 DNA: TGTGCCAGCTCACGATCGACAGAGAATAATTCACCCCTCCACTTT. It is translated as CASSRSTENNSPLHF.

This clone was seen repeatedly, ten times or more. The CDR3 region is CASSEQTGVNEQYF. In DNA form, the CDR3 reads TGCGCCAGCAGTGAGCAAACAGGGGTTAACGAGCAGTACTTC. This chain links TRBV10-1 with TRBJ2-7; TRBD1 matches at 7 bases. The V segment lost 2 bases and the J segment 5 bases; nucleotides outside the gene matches: 6. In germline, CDR1 is WNHNN, CDR2 SYGVQD (reference sequence). The CDR3 length is 14 residues.

As for this clone: This sample also contains other DNA sequences that code for the same CDR3. The chain employs TRBV5-1 and TRBJ2-3, with D possibly being TRBD2 (6 bases). The germline V gene has CDR1 SGHRS and CDR2 YFSETQ. This CDR3 contains 14 residues. Trimming pared 0 bases from V and 5 bases from J, leaving 10 bases between. The DNA for the CDR3 is TGCGCCAGCAGCTTGGGCGGGACGGTAGATACGCAGTATTTT. Amino acids: CASSLGGTVDTQYF.

The rearrangement joins TRBV6-5 to TRBJ2-3; weak D call: TRBD1 (6 bases). Germline CDR1 reads MNHEY; CDR2 reads SVGAGI. Trimming removed 0 bases from V and 2 bases from J, with 9 bases in between. CDR3 length: 15 residues. The CDR3 is CASSYSLGATDTQYF. The CDR3 DNA sequence: TGTGCCAGCAGTTACTCGTTGGGGGCCACAGATACGCAGTATTTT.

This clone was detected only a few times. J is TRBJ1-2 and V is TRBV6-5, with 7 positions matching TRBD1. Germline CDR1 is MNHEY and CDR2 is SVGAGI. After removal of 7 bases from V and 8 bases from J, the junction contained 10 bases not matched to a gene. The CDR3 covers 13 residues. CDR3 protein: CASTTNRGSGYTF. The CDR3 DNA is TGTGCCAGCACCACTAACAGGGGTAGCGGCTACACCTTC.

In this sample, this clone turned up a few times. The V call is TRBV5-5, the J call TRBJ2-5; TRBD1 is a possible D gene (6 bases). V was trimmed by 3 bases and J by 2 bases, leaving 8 bases between them. This CDR3 has 13 amino acids. Germline assignment: CDR1 SGHKS and CDR2 YYEKEE (reference sequence). In nucleotides, the CDR3 is TGTGCCAGCAGCTGGGGGACACAAGAGACCCAGTACTTC. Translating gives CASSWGTQETQYF.

This chain uses TRBV7-6 with TRBJ1-4; D uncertain. Between the trimmed V and J ends, which lost 1 base and 8 bases, there was a span of 8 bases. This CDR3 spans 13 amino acids. Germline CDR1 is SGHVS and CDR2 is FNYEAQ. CDR3 region: CASSLGAEEKLFF. CDR3 DNA: TGTGCCAGCAGCTTAGGGGCCGAGGAAAAACTGTTTTTT.

This clone occurred a few times. A read error is likely, as this CDR3 ends without the conserved phenylalanine or tryptophan. It is unclear where the CDR3 begins or ends on the DNA, so no DNA is shown, and the CDR3 is as TCRdb lists it. The V and J genes are TRBV7-9 and TRBJ1-2. The CDR3 region is 8 residues in length, termini included. Germline assignment: CDR1 SEHNR and CDR2 FQNEAQ (reference sequence). This CDR3 is CAISGGKV.

There are a few counts of this clone. The chain is built from TRBV7-2 and TRBJ2-3, with 7 bases matching TRBD2. Per the germline V gene, CDR1 is SGHTA and CDR2 is FQGNSA. The trim removed 5 bases at V and 2 bases at J, leaving 19 bases unmatched. This CDR3 is 19 amino acids long. The CDR3 is CASSQRIVAAGPTTDTQYF. The CDR3 nucleotides read TGTGCCAGCAGCCAACGGATTGTAGCAGCGGGGCCGACCACAGATACGCAGTATTTT.

This clone has only a few counts. The chain recombines TRBV4-1 with TRBJ1-1, with D perhaps TRBD1 (5 bases). Germline V gene data show CDR1 as MGHRA and CDR2 as YSYEKL. Trimming left V 4 bases short and J 4 bases short, with 7 bases between. The CDR3 spans 12 residues. As DNA, the CDR3 is TGCGCCAGCAGCCCTCAGGGCACTGAAGCTTTCTTT. Its translation is CASSPQGTEAFF.